This paragraph covers one T cell receptor beta chain sequence. Its matching antigen is unknown. TCRdb itself ran the RT-PCR reads through MiXCR, one entry per CDR3 protein. Of around 190,000 distinct CDR3 sequences listed, around a tenth are singletons. This sample stems from a study of response to subunit inactivated influenza vaccine. Study-wide results and caveats: The authors put forward the suggestion that each seasonal influenza vaccination may bring in only a limited number of new T cells.

The CDR3 length is 14 residues. The germline V and J ends were trimmed by 0 bases and 8 bases, with 11 bases remaining between them. Germline assignment: CDR1 LGHDT and CDR2 YNNKEL (reference sequence). This sequence was found in a middle-aged man who received an inactivated influenza vaccine. The starting material was non-naive T cells sorted from PBMCs, obtained on the day of vaccination. This sequence joins TRBV3-1 and TRBJ2-1; perhaps D is TRBD1 or TRBD2 (5 bases each). CDR3: CASSQDGGTYEQFF. The CDR3 nucleotides are TGTGCCAGCAGCCAAGATGGGGGTACTTATGAGCAGTTCTTC.